The 21 T cell receptor beta chains below all came from one sample that was sequenced in a study of CD8 T cells in ankylosing spondylitis. TCRdb recomputed calls from the 5' RACE reads with MiXCR, one row per CDR3 protein. This sample carries about 340,000 distinct CDR3 sequences, under 15% of them seen once, and the ten largest clones take 0.95% to 1.4%. Source material: blood, either unsorted or a sorted T cell fraction (not recorded which). Source of these receptors: a male donor with ankylosing spondylitis or in good health (not recorded which).

Only a few counts were recorded for this clonotype. The rearrangement joins TRBV11-3 to TRBJ1-1; 7 bases align to TRBD1. The CDR3 sequence is 14 residues long. Germline V lookup: CDR1 SGHNT, CDR2 YENEEA. V trimming: 5 bases; J trimming: 1 base; junction bases outside the gene matches: 4. CDR3 loop: CASSDGQENTEAFF. The CDR3 region has the DNA TGTGCCAGCAGCGACGGACAGGAGAACACTGAAGCTTTCTTT.

This clonotype was seen more than once but under ten times. The CDR3 DNA reads as TGTGCCAGCTCACCAGGGACAGACTACTACGAGCAGTACTTC. Translating it yields CASSPGTDYYEQYF. The V gene is TRBV18, the J gene TRBJ2-7, with 7 bases matching TRBD1. V trimming: 2 bases; J trimming: 3 bases; junction bases outside the gene matches: 4. The CDR3 runs 14 residues. Germline assignment: CDR1 KGHSH and CDR2 LQKENI.

This clonotype was picked up a small number of times. The CDR3 nucleotides are TGCAGTGCTTTTACCGGGACAGGGAGCACAGATACGCAGTATTTT. This encodes CSAFTGTGSTDTQYF. This sequence joins TRBV20-1 and TRBJ2-3; 9 nucleotides line up with TRBD1. The CDR3 consists of 15 residues. Germline V gives CDR1 DFQATT, CDR2 SNEGSKA (reference sequence). Germline trimming cut 5 bases from V and 0 bases from J; bases unmatched to any gene: 6.

The chain couples TRBV6-2 or TRBV6-3 to TRBJ2-7; D might be TRBD2 (7 bases). Per the germline V gene, CDR1 is MNHEY and CDR2 is SVGEGT. This CDR3 region has 15 residues. The V and J ends lost 6 bases and 3 bases respectively, with 18 bases between them. The CDR3 bases are TGTGCCAGCAGCTTCCGCCCAGGGGACTACTACGAGCAGTACTTC. This translates into CASSFRPGDYYEQYF.

This clonotype has a handful of counts. The V call is TRBV4-2, the J call TRBJ1-5; the match to TRBD1 covers 10 bases. The CDR3 totals 16 residues. Per germline, CDR1 LGHNA and CDR2 YNFKEQ. J gave up 3 bases and V 5 bases, and 7 bases lay outside the gene matches. The CDR3 bases are TGTGCCAGCAGCTCCCGACAGGGGGCGAACAATCAGCCCCAGCATTTT. Translated, it gives CASSSRQGANNQPQHF.

The chain uses TRBV20-1 and TRBJ2-7; D is possibly TRBD1 (6 bases). Germline CDR1 is DFQATT and CDR2 is SNEGSKA (reference sequence). The CDR3 is 14 residues long. Trimming removed 5 bases at V and 2 bases at J, with 16 bases between. In DNA form, the CDR3 reads TGCAGTGCTGACCCCCGGGACAAGACCTACGAGCAGTACTTC. Translated: CSADPRDKTYEQYF.

This clonotype was recorded at least ten times. J is TRBJ1-5 and V is TRBV29-1; D is ambiguous. CDR3 length: 13 residues. The V gene lost 5 bases and the J gene lost 0 bases, with 8 bases spanning the gap. Germline values: CDR1 SQVTM, CDR2 ANQGSEA. The CDR3 reads CSVSTASNQPQHF. DNA for the CDR3: TGCAGCGTTTCGACGGCTAGCAATCAGCCCCAGCATTTT.

This clonotype was counted ten times or more. CDR3 DNA: TGCGCCAGCAGCTTGGGGGCTAGCGGGAGAGAGCAGTACTTC. This codes for CASSLGASGREQYF. This chain links TRBV5-1 with TRBJ2-7, with 10 nucleotides matching TRBD2. Germline CDR1 is SGHRS and CDR2 is YFSETQ. The ends lost 0 bases at V and 7 bases at J; junction bases unmatched: 4. This CDR3 region has 14 residues.

The chain links TRBV30 to TRBJ1-4; TRBD1 is a possible D gene (5 bases). The CDR3 totals 12 residues. Germline CDR1 and CDR2: GTSNPN and SVGIG (reference sequence). V was shortened by 3 bases and J by 8 bases, with 10 bases between the two germline ends. The CDR3 nucleotides read TGTGCCTGGAGCCAACGGGGGGAAAAACTGTTTTTT. It codes for CAWSQRGEKLFF. The variable domain in full, completed from reference TRBV30 and TRBJ1-4, reads SQTIHQWPATLVQPVGSPLSLECTVEGTSNPNLYWYRQAAGRGLQLLFYSVGIGQISSEVPQNLSASRPQDRQFILSSKKLLLSDSGFYLCAWSQRGEKLFFGSGTQLSVL.

The chain carries TRBV20-1 and TRBJ2-7; D possibly corresponds to TRBD2 (7 bases). Trimming pared 3 bases from V and 3 bases from J, leaving 21 bases between. This CDR3 comprises 16 residues. Germline CDR1 reads DFQATT; CDR2 reads SNEGSKA (reference sequence). This CDR3 reads CSARKGGTLRNYEQYF. For the CDR3, the DNA is TGCAGTGCTAGGAAGGGGGGGACCCTTCGGAACTACGAGCAGTACTTC.

V is TRBV5-1 and J is TRBJ1-4, with no clear D. Between the trimmed V and J ends, which lost 0 bases and 5 bases, there was a span of 8 bases. The CDR3 is made up of 14 amino acids. From germline, CDR1 is SGHRS and CDR2 YFSETQ. CDR3 bases: TGCGCCAGCAGCTTGGATAGTCCCAATGAAAAACTGTTTTTT. It encodes CASSLDSPNEKLFF.

This clonotype was counted only a few times. This chain uses TRBV12-3 or TRBV12-4 with TRBJ1-4, with D maybe TRBD1 (6 bases). V was shortened by 9 bases and J by 4 bases, with 18 bases between the two germline ends. The CDR3 contains 15 residues. CDR3 protein: CASLRGGQLNEKLFF. CDR3 nucleotide sequence: TGTGCCAGTCTCCGGGGCGGACAGCTTAATGAAAAACTGTTTTTT.

This clonotype was detected ten times or more. As DNA, the CDR3 is TGTGCCAGCAGTTTTGGTCCTGAAGCTTTCTTT. Amino acid sequence: CASSFGPEAFF. This chain joins TRBV12-3 or TRBV12-4 and TRBJ1-1; D is unclear. The V and J ends lost 3 bases and 6 bases respectively, with 5 bases between them. The CDR3 sequence is 11 residues long.

In this sample, this clonotype turned up a few times. The genes are TRBV11-2 and TRBJ2-3; no definite D call. The CDR3 is 13 residues long. CDR1 is SGHAT and CDR2 is FQNNGV in the germline V gene. Trimming removed 6 bases at V and 0 bases at J, with 7 bases between. This CDR3 is CASRGYSTDTQYF. Written as DNA, the CDR3 is TGTGCCAGCAGGGGGTACAGCACAGATACGCAGTATTTT.

For the CDR3, the DNA is TGCGCCAGAATGGGGGGCCTAGACCACACTGAAGCTTTCTTT. This gives the protein CARMGGLDHTEAFF. The V gene is TRBV5-1, the J gene TRBJ1-1; the D gene is possibly TRBD1 (6 bases). Trimming pared 8 bases from V and 3 bases from J, leaving 17 bases between. This CDR3 is built from 14 residues. In germline, CDR1 is SGHRS, CDR2 YFSETQ.

This clonotype was counted many times. The V call is TRBV6-5, the J call TRBJ1-4; 7 bases fit TRBD1. The germline V gene has CDR1 MNHEY and CDR2 SVGAGI. V shed 0 bases and J 7 bases; nucleotides not matched to a gene: 8. The CDR3 totals 16 residues. CDR3 in amino acids: CASSYSRGQGVEKLFF. CDR3 bases: TGTGCCAGCAGTTACTCGAGAGGTCAGGGGGTTGAAAAACTGTTTTTT.

This clonotype was seen more than once but under ten times. The chain employs TRBV11-2 and TRBJ1-3; no clear D gene. CDR1 SGHAT and CDR2 FQNNGV come from the germline V gene. The V end was cut by 5 bases, the J end by 0 bases, with 17 bases between. CDR3 length: 17 amino acids. The CDR3 here is CASSRPGQVRSGNTIYF. CDR3 DNA sequence: TGTGCCAGCAGCCGACCCGGGCAGGTTCGCTCTGGAAACACCATATATTTT.

This clonotype showed up just a few times. V is TRBV6-1 and J is TRBJ2-1; 10 bases match TRBD2. This CDR3 comprises 15 residues. Germline trimming cut 4 bases from V and 3 bases from J; bases unmatched to any gene: 3. Germline V lookup: CDR1 MNHNS, CDR2 SASEGT. The CDR3 DNA reads as TGTGCCAGCAGTGCCAGGACTAGCGGCTACAATGAGCAGTTCTTC. Protein product: CASSARTSGYNEQFF.

This clonotype has at least ten counts. The gene calls are TRBV5-1 and TRBJ1-5; D is ambiguous. CDR1 is SGHRS, CDR2 YFSETQ, per germline. The CDR3 totals 13 residues. Trimming shortened V by 0 bases and J by 6 bases, and 7 bases separated the two germline ends. CDR3 sequence (DNA): TGCGCCAGCAGCTTGGACGGATCTCAGCCCCAGCATTTT. Its translation is CASSLDGSQPQHF.

The CDR3 nucleotides read TGTGCCAGCAGCGAAAGAGTAGCCGGGGAGCTGTTTTTT. It specifies CASSERVAGELFF. The chain couples TRBV7-2 to TRBJ2-2, with D uncertain. The V gene's germline CDR1 is SGHTA and CDR2 FQGNSA. Trimming stripped 5 bases from V and 6 bases from J, with 10 bases between. The CDR3 has 13 amino acids.

V and J are TRBV7-9 and TRBJ1-6, with TRBD1 matching over 9 bases. V lost 5 bases and J lost 5; bases outside the gene matches: 4. This CDR3 is 15 amino acids long. Germline values: CDR1 SEHNR, CDR2 FQNEAQ (reference sequence). This chain's CDR3 is CASSARDRDNSPLHF. The CDR3, as DNA: TGTGCCAGCAGCGCTCGGGACAGGGATAATTCACCCCTCCACTTT.